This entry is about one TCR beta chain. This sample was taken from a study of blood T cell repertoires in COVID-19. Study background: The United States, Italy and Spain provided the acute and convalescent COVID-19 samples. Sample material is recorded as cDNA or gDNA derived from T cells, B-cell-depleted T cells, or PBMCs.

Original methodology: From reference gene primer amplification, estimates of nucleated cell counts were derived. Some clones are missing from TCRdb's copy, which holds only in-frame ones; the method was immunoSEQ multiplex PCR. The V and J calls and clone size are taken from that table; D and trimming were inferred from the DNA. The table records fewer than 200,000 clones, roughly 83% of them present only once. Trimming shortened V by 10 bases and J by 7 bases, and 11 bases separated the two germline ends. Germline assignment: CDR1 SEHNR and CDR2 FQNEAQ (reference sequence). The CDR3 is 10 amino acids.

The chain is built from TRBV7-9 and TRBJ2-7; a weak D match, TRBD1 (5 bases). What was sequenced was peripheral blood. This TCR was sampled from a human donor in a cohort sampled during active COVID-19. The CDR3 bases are TGTGCCATCCTGGGGCGAGAGCAGTACTTC. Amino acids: CAILGREQYF.